The next 20 T cell receptor beta chains were all read from a single sample in a study of blood T cell repertoires in COVID-19. TCRdb keeps only in-frame clones here, not all; method: immunoSEQ multiplex PCR. The sample includes 55,000 to 70,000 clones, over 60% seen only once; the top ten take around 25%. Sequenced input: peripheral blood. The source is a human donor in a cohort sampled during active COVID-19.

The genes are TRBV6-5 and TRBJ2-1; TRBD2 aligns across 11 bases. The trim removed 8 bases at V and 9 bases at J, leaving 9 bases unmatched. The CDR3 has 14 amino acids. The germline gives CDR1 MNHEY, CDR2 SVGAGI. DNA of the CDR3: TGTGCCAGCCGGCTCGCTAGCGGGGGGTCTGAGCAGTTCTTC. As protein: CASRLASGGSEQFF.

The rearrangement joins TRBV10-3 to TRBJ1-6; 8 bases match TRBD1. The CDR3 consists of 13 residues. Germline trimming cut 10 bases from V and 7 bases from J; bases unmatched to any gene: 6. Germline V lookup: CDR1 ENHRY, CDR2 SYGVKD. CDR3 sequence: CASTGGSNSPLHF. The CDR3 DNA is TGTGCCAGCACAGGGGGTTCGAATTCACCCCTCCACTTT.

This clone was seen a few times. The chain carries TRBV28 and TRBJ2-7; no reliable D call. V gave up 3 bases and J gave up 5 bases, with 17 bases separating them. Germline CDR1 MDHEN, CDR2 SYDVKM. The CDR3 is made up of 15 amino acids. CDR3 amino acids: CASSFSPAGTHEQYF. DNA of the CDR3: TGTGCCAGCAGTTTTTCCCCGGCAGGCACCCACGAGCAGTACTTC.

V is TRBV11-2 and J is TRBJ2-3; the D is unclear. This CDR3 has 13 amino acids. The germline CDR1 and CDR2 sequences are SGHAT and FQNNGV. Trimming removed 4 bases at V and 7 bases at J, with 12 bases between. The CDR3 protein is CASSSHQANTQYF. For the CDR3, the DNA is TGTGCCAGCAGCTCCCACCAGGCGAATACGCAGTATTTT.

The rearrangement uses TRBV19 and TRBJ1-5; D is possibly TRBD1 (6 bases). The CDR3 is 14 residues long. From germline, CDR1 is LNHDA and CDR2 SQIVND (reference sequence). The germline V and J ends were trimmed by 6 bases and 5 bases, with 14 bases remaining between them. The CDR3 nucleotides are TGTGCCAGTAGCGTAGGGGGTAATGATCAGCCCCAGCATTTT. Its translation: CASSVGGNDQPQHF.

The rearrangement joins TRBV30 to TRBJ1-6; D gene unclear. Trimming left V 4 bases short and J 3 bases short, with 10 bases between. This CDR3 has 14 amino acids. Germline values: CDR1 GTSNPN, CDR2 SVGIG (reference sequence). This CDR3 reads CAWTVEGYNSPLHF. CDR3 in DNA: TGTGCCTGGACGGTGGAGGGCTATAATTCACCCCTCCACTTT.

The CDR3 DNA is TGTGCCAGCAGTGGTTTAGCGGGATCGGCGGGTGAGCAGTTCTTC. It translates to CASSGLAGSAGEQFF. V usage is TRBV2 and J usage is TRBJ2-1; 8 bases line up with TRBD2. This CDR3 has 15 residues. The V segment lost 4 bases and the J segment 9 bases; nucleotides outside the gene matches: 11. The germline gives CDR1 SNHLY, CDR2 FYNNEI.

J is TRBJ1-4 and V is TRBV28; possible D gene TRBD1, 5 bases. The CDR3 loop spans 17 amino acids. V dropped 4 bases and J dropped 1 base, with 16 bases sitting between them. Germline V gives CDR1 MDHEN, CDR2 SYDVKM. CDR3 DNA sequence: TGTGCCAGCAGTTCCCTTGGGGACGGGAGAACTAATGAAAAACTGTTTTTT. Translation: CASSSLGDGRTNEKLFF.

The chain recombines TRBV11-2 with TRBJ2-5; 10 bases are a match to TRBD1. The germline V gene encodes CDR1 SGHAT and CDR2 FQNNGV. The CDR3 loop spans 15 amino acids. V lost 5 bases to trimming and J lost 5 bases; unmatched junction nucleotides: 8. The CDR3 region is CASSLDRGLRETQYF. CDR3 DNA: TGTGCCAGCAGCCTTGACAGGGGGCTTCGGGAGACCCAGTACTTC.

The chain combines TRBV19 with TRBJ2-3; a weak D match, TRBD1 (7 bases). V lost 8 bases to trimming and J lost 1 base, with 10 bases between them. The length of the CDR3 is 13 residues. Germline V gives CDR1 LNHDA, CDR2 SQIVND (reference sequence). The CDR3 DNA follows: TGTGCCAGTGGGGGGACAGGCACAGATACGCAGTATTTT. This translates into CASGGTGTDTQYF.

The chain is built from TRBV3-1 (or the pseudogene TRBV3-2) and TRBJ2-7, with D perhaps matching TRBD1 (6 bases). Germline lookup yields CDR1 LGHDT and CDR2 YNNKEL (reference sequence). The CDR3 sequence is 16 residues long. V lost 0 bases and J lost 0, with 12 bases in between. CDR3: CASSQEMGDNSYEQYF. The CDR3 DNA follows: TGTGCCAGCAGCCAAGAGATGGGGGACAACTCCTACGAGCAGTACTTC.

The chain combines TRBV13 with TRBJ1-3; D gene unclear. V lost 5 bases to trimming and J lost 0 bases, with 17 bases between them. Germline values: CDR1 PRHDT, CDR2 FYEKMQ (reference sequence). The CDR3 is made up of 17 amino acids. The CDR3 DNA sequence: TGTGCCAGCAGCCGAATTCCCCCCCGTAGCTCTGGAAACACCATATATTTT. This codes for CASSRIPPRSSGNTIYF. The full variable domain, rest sourced from reference TRBV13 and TRBJ1-3, is AAGVIQSPRHLIKEKRETATLKCYPIPRHDTVYWYQQGPGQDPQFLISFYEKMQSDKGSIPDRFSAQQFSDYHSELNMSSLELGDSALYFCASSRIPPRSSGNTIYFGEGSWLTVV.

This clone was seen a handful of times. The sample contains more than one DNA sequence encoding this CDR3. CDR3 nucleotide sequence: TGTGCCAGCAGCTTGGCGGGAGGGGCGAACACCGGGGAGCTGTTTTTT. This encodes CASSLAGGANTGELFF. The genes are TRBV7-2 and TRBJ2-2; 9 bases line up with TRBD2. Germline V gene sequence: CDR1 SGHTA, CDR2 FQGNSA. Trimming at V came to 3 bases and at J to 0 bases, leaving 2 bases not matched to a gene. The CDR3 covers 16 residues. Full variable domain (missing parts from reference TRBV7-2 and TRBJ2-2): GAGVSQSPSNKVTEKGKDVELRCDPISGHTALYWYRQSLGQGLEFLIYFQGNSAPDKSGLPSDRFSAERTGGSVSTLTIQRTQQEDSAVYLCASSLAGGANTGELFFGEGSRLTVL.

The CDR3 spells CSASSRDKSYEQYF. The CDR3, as DNA: TGCAGCGCCTCCTCCCGGGACAAATCCTACGAGCAGTACTTC. V usage is TRBV29-1 and J usage is TRBJ2-7; D may be TRBD1 (6 bases). The CDR3 has 14 residues. The germline V gene encodes CDR1 SQVTM and CDR2 ANQGSEA. The germline V and J ends were trimmed by 7 bases and 1 base, with 17 bases remaining between them.

The rearrangement links TRBV6-5 to TRBJ2-5; TRBD2 might be the D (5 bases). Trimming removed 5 bases from V and 3 bases from J, with 13 bases in between. The CDR3 runs 14 residues. Germline V gives CDR1 MNHEY, CDR2 SVGAGI. The CDR3 nucleotides are TGTGCCAGCAGTCGAGGAGGACTGAAAGAGACCCAGTACTTC. Its protein is CASSRGGLKETQYF.

The CDR3 DNA reads TGTGCCAGCAGCCAGGTCGGTAGCTCCTACAATGAGCAGTTCTTC. Translation gives CASSQVGSSYNEQFF. The rearrangement links TRBV3-1 (or the pseudogene TRBV3-2) to TRBJ2-1; D is unresolved. V lost 3 bases to trimming and J lost 0 bases, with 9 bases between them. CDR3 length: 15 amino acids. Germline CDR1 and CDR2: LGHDT and YNNKEL (reference sequence).

The chain carries TRBV7-9 and TRBJ2-3; 12 bases line up with TRBD2. Germline V gives CDR1 SEHNR, CDR2 FQNEAQ (reference sequence). V shed 6 bases and J 2 bases; nucleotides not matched to a gene: 15. The CDR3 runs 19 residues. The CDR3 loop reads CASSPPTRTSGEYTDTQYF. The DNA for the CDR3 is TGTGCCAGCAGTCCTCCTACACGGACTAGCGGGGAGTACACAGATACGCAGTATTTT.

This clone was counted between two and nine times. V gene TRBV9 combines with J gene TRBJ2-2; 9 bases agree with TRBD2. V trimming: 0 bases; J trimming: 4 bases; junction bases outside the gene matches: 4. The CDR3 runs 16 residues. Germline CDR1 SGDLS, CDR2 YYNGEE. CDR3 region: CASSVGGGAGTGELFF. The DNA for the CDR3 is TGTGCCAGCAGCGTAGGCGGGGGGGCCGGCACCGGGGAGCTGTTTTTT.

The J gene is TRBJ2-7, the V gene TRBV14; possibly TRBD2 for D (5 bases). The CDR3 sequence is 16 residues long. Between the trimmed V and J ends, which lost 0 bases and 0 bases, there was a span of 12 bases. The V gene's germline CDR1 is SGHDN and CDR2 FVKESK. The DNA of the CDR3 is TGTGCCAGCAGCCAAGACGAACCTGGGAGCTCCTACGAGCAGTACTTC. Translating gives CASSQDEPGSSYEQYF.

This clone is a singleton in its sample. The chain recombines TRBV19 with TRBJ2-3; possible D gene TRBD1, 6 bases. This CDR3 contains 14 residues. CDR1 LNHDA and CDR2 SQIVND come from the germline V gene (reference sequence). V lost 7 bases and J 1 base, leaving 12 bases between the germline ends. CDR3 bases: TGTGCCAGTATCCCTGGGGGCCGCACAGATACGCAGTATTTT. It encodes CASIPGGRTDTQYF.